A single sample gave rise to the 30 T cell receptor beta chains below, sequenced in a study of T-cell reconstitution after alpha-beta-depleted transplantation in children. Unique molecular identifiers featured in how the TCRbeta library was prepared. Via MiXCR, TCRdb re-called the PCR reads, giving one row per CDR3 protein. The data show 360,000 or so distinct CDR3 sequences, about 20% seen once. Here the sequenced sample was PBMCs from the stem cell graft donor, taken from the stem cell graft. The receptors shown here come from a human donor who donated a stem cell graft to a child with acute myeloid leukemia.

This clonotype was counted between two and nine times. The chain couples TRBV6-1 to TRBJ2-1, with 8 positions matching TRBD2. J gave up 4 bases and V 2 bases, and 10 bases lay outside the gene matches. Germline loops: CDR1 MNHNS, CDR2 SASEGT. CDR3 length equals 17 residues. CDR3 loop: CASSERFGGTSYNEQFF. The CDR3 DNA reads as TGTGCCAGCAGTGAAAGGTTTGGGGGGACTAGTTACAATGAGCAGTTCTTC.

This clonotype was detected a few times. This sequence joins TRBV5-1 and TRBJ2-4; either TRBD1 or TRBD2 may fit D (5 bases each). The CDR3 length is 15 residues. Germline lookup yields CDR1 SGHRS and CDR2 YFSETQ. V lost 4 bases to trimming and J lost 2 bases, with 13 bases between them. CDR3 region: CASSTGTRTKNIQYF. CDR3 coding DNA: TGCGCCAGCAGCACCGGGACGCGCACCAAAAACATTCAGTACTTC.

This chain joins TRBV7-2 and TRBJ2-1; 9 positions agree with TRBD1. J was trimmed by 6 bases and V by 1 base; bases with no gene match: 4. The CDR3 spans 15 residues. From germline, CDR1 is SGHTA and CDR2 FQGNSA. CDR3 nucleotide sequence: TGTGCCAGCAGCTTAGGGGACAGGGTTGGCAATGAGCAGTTCTTC. It yields the protein CASSLGDRVGNEQFF.

This clonotype appeared a few times. The chain has TRBV20-1 and TRBJ2-2; D assignment may be TRBD1 or TRBD2 (6 bases each). CDR1 DFQATT and CDR2 SNEGSKA come from the germline V gene (reference sequence). Trimming removed 1 base from V and 4 bases from J, with 13 bases in between. This CDR3 contains 15 residues. The CDR3 coding sequence is TGCAGTGCTAGAGGCCCGGGGGCGAGCACCGGGGAGCTGTTTTTT. It specifies CSARGPGASTGELFF.

This clonotype has a handful of counts. CDR3 protein: CATSRGRGGGPYNEQFF. The DNA of the CDR3 is TGTGCCACCAGCAGAGGAAGAGGAGGGGGCCCCTACAATGAGCAGTTCTTC. This chain uses TRBV15 with TRBJ2-1; D possibly corresponds to TRBD1 (7 bases). Germline V gives CDR1 LNHNV, CDR2 YYDKDF (reference sequence). The ends were cut back, 1 base at V and 2 bases at J, with 15 bases in the middle. This CDR3 has 17 amino acids.

This clonotype was picked up many times. The chain uses TRBV27 and TRBJ1-2; possible D gene TRBD1, 6 bases. Germline lookup yields CDR1 MNHEY and CDR2 SMNVEV (reference sequence). The V and J ends lost 0 bases and 8 bases respectively, with 13 bases between them. This CDR3 is 14 amino acids long. This chain's CDR3 is CASSLSRGARGYTF. The CDR3 coding sequence is TGTGCCAGCAGTTTATCGCGGGGGGCCAGGGGCTACACCTTC.

This clonotype was seen at least ten times. V gene TRBV20-1 combines with J gene TRBJ2-7, with D perhaps TRBD2 (5 bases). The CDR3 consists of 11 residues. The ends were cut back, 5 bases at V and 3 bases at J, with 8 bases in the middle. Germline V gene lookup returns CDR1 DFQATT and CDR2 SNEGSKA (reference sequence). CDR3 region: CSALSGYEQYF. CDR3 coding DNA: TGCAGTGCTTTAAGCGGCTACGAGCAGTACTTC.

This clonotype was seen at least ten times. V and J are TRBV5-1 and TRBJ2-1, with D possibly matching TRBD1 (6 bases). V lost 6 bases and J 0 bases, leaving 13 bases between the germline ends. The germline V gene encodes CDR1 SGHRS and CDR2 YFSETQ. This CDR3 has 15 amino acids. CDR3 in amino acids: CASTTTGSSYNEQFF. CDR3 in DNA: TGCGCCAGCACTACGACAGGAAGCTCCTACAATGAGCAGTTCTTC.

This chain links TRBV11-2 with TRBJ2-1; D might be TRBD1 (5 bases). The germline CDR1 and CDR2 sequences are SGHAT and FQNNGV. V was trimmed by 2 bases and J by 2 bases, leaving 19 bases between them. The CDR3 sequence is 18 residues long. DNA for the CDR3: TGTGCCAGCAGCTTAAGAAGGGGAACGGGTTCAACCTACAATGAGCAGTTCTTC. Translating it yields CASSLRRGTGSTYNEQFF.

The V gene is TRBV20-1, the J gene TRBJ2-3; D is unclear. Germline loops: CDR1 DFQATT, CDR2 SNEGSKA (reference sequence). This CDR3 is built from 13 residues. Trimming took off 3 bases at V and 0 bases at J, with 7 bases between the two ends. The CDR3 loop is CSASRSSTDTQYF. CDR3 in DNA: TGCAGTGCTAGTAGGTCTAGCACAGATACGCAGTATTTT.

V usage is TRBV6-4 and J usage is TRBJ2-3, with D unclear. V was shortened by 4 bases and J by 2 bases, with 16 bases between the two germline ends. The germline gives CDR1 MRHNA, CDR2 SNTAGT. The CDR3 totals 16 residues. The CDR3 bases are TGTGCCAGCAGTGCCTTCTATGTTAGCACCACAGATACGCAGTATTTT. This gives the protein CASSAFYVSTTDTQYF.

This clonotype was picked up many times. V and J are TRBV12-3 or TRBV12-4 and TRBJ2-1, with 7 bases fitting TRBD2. V shed 6 bases and J 5 bases; nucleotides not matched to a gene: 13. The CDR3 has 16 amino acids. The CDR3 nucleotides read TGTGCCAGCAGCCTCCAGGGCGGGAGACCGGACAATGAGCAGTTCTTC. It codes for CASSLQGGRPDNEQFF.

This clonotype was observed a handful of times. This rearrangement joins TRBV29-1 to TRBJ2-5; 8 bases line up with TRBD2. The V and J ends lost 4 bases and 4 bases, in that order; junction bases with no gene match: 8. This CDR3 comprises 14 residues. The germline gives CDR1 SQVTM, CDR2 ANQGSEA. The CDR3 sequence is CSVGARLAGETQYF. The CDR3 bases are TGCAGCGTTGGGGCCCGGCTAGCGGGAGAGACCCAGTACTTC.

The chain carries TRBV25-1 and TRBJ2-7; D assignment may be TRBD1 or TRBD2 (5 bases each). The CDR3 loop spans 13 amino acids. The germline V and J ends were trimmed by 8 bases and 0 bases, with 11 bases remaining between them. Per the germline V gene, CDR1 is MGHDK and CDR2 is SYGVNS. Written as DNA, the CDR3 is TGTGCCAGCGGGACCCAGTCCTCCTACGAGCAGTACTTC. Translating gives CASGTQSSYEQYF.

This clonotype was recorded at least ten times. This chain connects TRBV12-3 or TRBV12-4 to TRBJ2-2, with D unclear. V dropped 3 bases and J dropped 6 bases, with 11 bases sitting between them. The CDR3 length is 14 residues. The CDR3 bases are TGTGCCAGCAGTTTTTCATCCTCCCCCGGGGAGCTGTTTTTT. Translation gives CASSFSSSPGELFF.

This chain connects TRBV11-2 to TRBJ2-7, with 8 nucleotides matching TRBD2. V trimming: 0 bases; J trimming: 4 bases; junction bases outside the gene matches: 2. This CDR3 contains 14 residues. Per the germline V gene, CDR1 is SGHAT and CDR2 is FQNNGV. CDR3 nucleotides: TGTGCCAGCAGCTTAGAACCTAGCGGGTACGAGCAGTACTTC. Its translation: CASSLEPSGYEQYF.

This clonotype appeared once. The J gene is TRBJ1-3, the V gene TRBV5-1, with TRBD1 identical over 9 bases. CDR1 SGHRS and CDR2 YFSETQ come from the germline V gene. CDR3 length equals 15 residues. V dropped 4 bases and J dropped 4; count of bases not matched to a gene: 6. The CDR3 coding sequence is TGCGCCAGCAGCCCCCAGGGACAGGGAGGAAACACCATATATTTT. It encodes CASSPQGQGGNTIYF.

This chain uses TRBV12-3 or TRBV12-4 with TRBJ2-2, with TRBD1 matching over 8 bases. The CDR3 is 17 residues long. V was clipped by 7 bases and J by 0 bases; unmatched bases: 10. The CDR3: CASNLRVRGPNTGELFF. In DNA form, the CDR3 reads TGTGCCAGCAACTTACGAGTCAGGGGGCCGAACACCGGGGAGCTGTTTTTT.

There are a few counts of this clonotype. Written as DNA, the CDR3 is TGTGCCAGCAGCAACCGGGACATGAACTCCTACGAGCAGTACTTC. It translates to CASSNRDMNSYEQYF. The genes are TRBV7-9 and TRBJ2-7, with a tentative D call TRBD1 (6 bases). CDR1 and CDR2 from the germline V gene are SEHNR and FQNEAQ (reference sequence). CDR3 length equals 15 residues. Trimming cost V 5 bases and J 0 bases, with 14 bases left between them.

The genes are TRBV20-1 and TRBJ2-5; D gene unclear. The CDR3 contains 11 residues. Trimming shortened V by 3 bases and J by 6 bases, and 8 bases separated the two germline ends. Germline-derived CDR1 and CDR2 are DFQATT and SNEGSKA (reference sequence). The CDR3 loop is CSARLLQTQYF. In DNA, the CDR3 is TGCAGTGCTAGGTTGTTGCAGACCCAGTACTTC.

Regarding this clonotype: A much larger clone lies one base from this, so it may be a read error. The chain recombines TRBV6-1 with TRBJ1-1, with no clear D. The germline V gene encodes CDR1 MNHNS and CDR2 SASEGT. CDR3 length: 16 residues. The CDR3 DNA reads as TGTGCCAGCAGCCCCATTGGGGTAAGGGTGAACCCTGAAGCTTTCTTT. Translated, it gives CASSPIGVRVNPEAFF.

This clonotype was observed at least ten times. The chain couples TRBV10-3 to TRBJ1-1; no clear D gene. The CDR3 sequence is 13 residues long. Germline CDR1 reads ENHRY; CDR2 reads SYGVKD. Trimming cost V 3 bases and J 3 bases, with 8 bases left between them. CDR3 amino acids: CAISEGTYTEAFF. The CDR3 DNA follows: TGTGCCATCAGTGAAGGCACTTACACTGAAGCTTTCTTT.

There are many counts of this clonotype. The chain has TRBV11-2 and TRBJ2-1, with 8 bases fitting TRBD2. The J segment lost 6 bases and the V segment lost 5 bases, leaving 9 bases of the junction unmatched. This CDR3 spans 15 amino acids. The germline CDR1 and CDR2 sequences are SGHAT and FQNNGV. Here the CDR3 reads CASSAGTSGLNEQFF. The CDR3 nucleotides are TGTGCCAGCAGCGCCGGGACTAGTGGCCTCAATGAGCAGTTCTTC.

This chain links TRBV12-3 or TRBV12-4 with TRBJ2-3; the D gene is possibly TRBD2 (5 bases). The CDR3 runs 17 residues. The V end lost 5 bases, the J end lost 0 bases, and 18 bases lay between the germline ends. CDR3 in amino acids: CASSPGGQELSTDTQYF. In DNA form, the CDR3 reads TGTGCCAGCAGTCCGGGCGGGCAGGAGCTTAGCACAGATACGCAGTATTTT.

This clonotype occurred once. The chain is built from TRBV2 and TRBJ2-5, with TRBD2 matching 9 bases. J lost 5 bases, V lost 5 bases, and 12 bases had no gene match. Per the germline V gene, CDR1 is SNHLY and CDR2 is FYNNEI. The CDR3 length is 16 residues. The CDR3 DNA sequence: TGTGCCAGCAGTAGAGTAGCGGGAGAACCGGGGGAGACCCAGTACTTC. Its translation is CASSRVAGEPGETQYF.

This clonotype came up many times. The CDR3: CSASLDGAGNTEAFF. Written as DNA, the CDR3 is TGCAGCGCTAGCCTGGATGGTGCGGGGAACACTGAAGCTTTCTTT. The chain recombines TRBV29-1 with TRBJ1-1; no clear D. The germline V and J ends were trimmed by 7 bases and 1 base, with 19 bases remaining between them. The CDR3 runs to 15 residues. From germline, CDR1 is SQVTM and CDR2 ANQGSEA.

This clonotype has at least ten counts. The gene calls are TRBV20-1 and TRBJ2-7, with 10 positions matching TRBD1. Germline V gives CDR1 DFQATT, CDR2 SNEGSKA (reference sequence). The CDR3 runs to 14 residues. The V gene end was trimmed by 4 bases and the J gene end by 2 bases; junction bases not matched to a gene: 5. CDR3 sequence: CSAIPGTGAYEQYF. For the CDR3, the DNA is TGCAGTGCTATACCCGGGACAGGGGCCTACGAGCAGTACTTC.

CDR3 in amino acids: CASRRLVREETQYF. In DNA form, the CDR3 reads TGTGCCAGCAGGCGACTAGTGCGGGAAGAGACCCAGTACTTC. The chain has TRBV12-3 or TRBV12-4 and TRBJ2-5; a possible D gene is TRBD2 (6 bases). V lost 6 bases and J 3 bases, leaving 14 bases between the germline ends. This CDR3 region has 14 residues.

The V and J genes are TRBV18 and TRBJ2-7; 10 bases agree with TRBD1. V trimming: 1 base; J trimming: 4 bases; junction bases outside the gene matches: 4. The germline gives CDR1 KGHSH, CDR2 LQKENI. CDR3 length equals 15 residues. CDR3 DNA sequence: TGTGCCAGCTCACCACGGGACAGGGGCATTTACGAGCAGTACTTC. Amino acid sequence: CASSPRDRGIYEQYF.

The chain uses TRBV6-5 and TRBJ2-5; TRBD2 aligns across 7 bases. J was trimmed by 4 bases and V by 0 bases; bases with no gene match: 8. In germline, CDR1 is MNHEY, CDR2 SVGAGI. The CDR3 sequence is 16 residues long. The CDR3 region is CASSYSTAGAGETQYF. CDR3 sequence (DNA): TGTGCCAGCAGTTACTCGACTGCGGGAGCGGGAGAGACCCAGTACTTC.